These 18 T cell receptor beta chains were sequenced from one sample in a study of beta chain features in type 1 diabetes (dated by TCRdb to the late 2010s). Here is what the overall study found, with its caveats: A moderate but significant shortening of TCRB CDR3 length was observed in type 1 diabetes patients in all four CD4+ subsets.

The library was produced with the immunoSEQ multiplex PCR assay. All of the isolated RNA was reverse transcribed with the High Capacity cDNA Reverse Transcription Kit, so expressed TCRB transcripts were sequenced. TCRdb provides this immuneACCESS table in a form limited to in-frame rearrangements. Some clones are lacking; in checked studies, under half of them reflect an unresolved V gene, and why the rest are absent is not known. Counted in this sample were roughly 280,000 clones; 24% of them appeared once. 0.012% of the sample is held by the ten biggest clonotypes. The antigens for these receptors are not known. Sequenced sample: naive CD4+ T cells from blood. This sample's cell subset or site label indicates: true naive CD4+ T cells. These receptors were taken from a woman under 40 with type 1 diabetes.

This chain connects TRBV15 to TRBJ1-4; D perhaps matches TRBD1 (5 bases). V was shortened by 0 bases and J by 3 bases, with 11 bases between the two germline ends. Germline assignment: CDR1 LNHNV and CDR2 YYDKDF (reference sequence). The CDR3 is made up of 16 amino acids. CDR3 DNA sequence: TGTGCCACCAGCAGAGATCGGGGGAGTGCTAATGAAAAACTGTTTTTT. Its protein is CATSRDRGSANEKLFF.

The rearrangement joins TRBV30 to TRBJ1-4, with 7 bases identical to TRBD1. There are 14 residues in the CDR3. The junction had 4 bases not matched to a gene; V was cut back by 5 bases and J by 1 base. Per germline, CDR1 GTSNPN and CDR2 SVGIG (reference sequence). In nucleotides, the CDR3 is TGTGCCTGGTGCAGGGGGAGAACTAATGAAAAACTGTTTTTT. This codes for CAWCRGRTNEKLFF.

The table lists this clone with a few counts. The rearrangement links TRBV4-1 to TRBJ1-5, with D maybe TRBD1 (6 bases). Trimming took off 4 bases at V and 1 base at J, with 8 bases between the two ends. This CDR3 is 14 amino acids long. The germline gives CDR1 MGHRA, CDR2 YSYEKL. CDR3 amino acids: CASSRDTSNQPQHF. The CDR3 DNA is TGCGCCAGCAGCCGGGACACCAGCAATCAGCCCCAGCATTTT.

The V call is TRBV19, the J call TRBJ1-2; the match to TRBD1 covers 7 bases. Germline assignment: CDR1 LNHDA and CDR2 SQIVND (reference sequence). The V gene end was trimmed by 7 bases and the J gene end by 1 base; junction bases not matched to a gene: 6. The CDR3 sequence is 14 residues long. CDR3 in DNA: TGTGCCAGTAACAGACAGGGAAGTAACTATGGCTACACCTTC. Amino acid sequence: CASNRQGSNYGYTF.

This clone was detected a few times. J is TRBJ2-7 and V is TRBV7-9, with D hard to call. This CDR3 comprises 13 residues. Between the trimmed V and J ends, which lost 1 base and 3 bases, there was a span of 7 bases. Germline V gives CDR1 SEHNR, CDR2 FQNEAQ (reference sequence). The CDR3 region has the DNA TGTGCCAGCAGCTTAGAACTACTCTACGAGCAGTACTTC. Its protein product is CASSLELLYEQYF.

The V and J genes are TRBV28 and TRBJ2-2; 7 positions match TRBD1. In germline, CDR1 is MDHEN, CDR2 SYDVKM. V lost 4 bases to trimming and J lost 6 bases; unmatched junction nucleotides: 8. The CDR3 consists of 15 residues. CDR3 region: CASSSTGRVPGELFF. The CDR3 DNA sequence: TGTGCCAGCAGTTCGACAGGGCGGGTTCCCGGGGAGCTGTTTTTT.

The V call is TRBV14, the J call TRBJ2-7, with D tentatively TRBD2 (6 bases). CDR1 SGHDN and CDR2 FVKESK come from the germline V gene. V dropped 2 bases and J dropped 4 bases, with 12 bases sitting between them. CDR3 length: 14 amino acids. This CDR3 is CASSQYDSGYEQYF. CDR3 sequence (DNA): TGTGCCAGCAGCCAATACGATAGCGGATACGAGCAGTACTTC.

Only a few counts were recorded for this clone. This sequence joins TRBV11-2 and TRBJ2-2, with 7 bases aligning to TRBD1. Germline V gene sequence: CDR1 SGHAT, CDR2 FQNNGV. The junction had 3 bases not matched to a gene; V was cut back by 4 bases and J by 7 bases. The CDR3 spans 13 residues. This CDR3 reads CASSSQGFGELFF. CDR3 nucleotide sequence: TGTGCCAGCAGCTCACAGGGGTTCGGGGAGCTGTTTTTT.

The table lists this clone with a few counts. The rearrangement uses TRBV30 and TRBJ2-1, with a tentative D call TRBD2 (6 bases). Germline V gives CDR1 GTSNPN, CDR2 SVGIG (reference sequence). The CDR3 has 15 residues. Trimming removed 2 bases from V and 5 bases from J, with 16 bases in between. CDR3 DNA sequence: TGTGCCTGGAGTAGCGATCTAGGACTAAACAATGAGCAGTTCTTC. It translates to CAWSSDLGLNNEQFF. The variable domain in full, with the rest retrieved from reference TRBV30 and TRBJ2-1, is SQTIHQWPATLVQPVGSPLSLECTVEGTSNPNLYWYRQAAGRGLQLLFYSVGIGQISSEVPQNLSASRPQDRQFILSSKKLLLSDSGFYLCAWSSDLGLNNEQFFGPGTRLTVL.

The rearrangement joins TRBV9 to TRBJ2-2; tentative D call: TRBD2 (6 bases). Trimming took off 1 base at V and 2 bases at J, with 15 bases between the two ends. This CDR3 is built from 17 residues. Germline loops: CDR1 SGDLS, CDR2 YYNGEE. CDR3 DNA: TGTGCCAGCAGCGTACTCTACGGGGCGGGAAACACCGGGGAGCTGTTTTTT. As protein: CASSVLYGAGNTGELFF.

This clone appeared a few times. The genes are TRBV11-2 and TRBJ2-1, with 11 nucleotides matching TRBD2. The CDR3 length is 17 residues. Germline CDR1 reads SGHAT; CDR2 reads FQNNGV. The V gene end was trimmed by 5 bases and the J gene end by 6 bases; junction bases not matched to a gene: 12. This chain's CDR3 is CASSRRGGLAASNEQFF. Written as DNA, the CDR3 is TGTGCCAGCAGCCGTAGGGGGGGACTAGCGGCCTCCAATGAGCAGTTCTTC.

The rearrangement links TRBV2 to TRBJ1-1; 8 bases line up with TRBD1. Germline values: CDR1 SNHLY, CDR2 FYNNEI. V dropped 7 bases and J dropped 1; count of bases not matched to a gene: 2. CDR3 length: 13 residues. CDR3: CASTGTGNTEAFF. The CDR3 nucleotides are TGTGCCAGCACCGGGACAGGGAACACTGAAGCTTTCTTT. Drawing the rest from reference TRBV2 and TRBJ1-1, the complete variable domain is EPEVTQTPSHQVTQMGQEVILRCVPISNHLYFYWYRQILGQKVEFLVSFYNNEISEKSEIFDDQFSVERPDGSNFTLKIRSTKLEDSAMYFCASTGTGNTEAFFGQGTRLTVV.

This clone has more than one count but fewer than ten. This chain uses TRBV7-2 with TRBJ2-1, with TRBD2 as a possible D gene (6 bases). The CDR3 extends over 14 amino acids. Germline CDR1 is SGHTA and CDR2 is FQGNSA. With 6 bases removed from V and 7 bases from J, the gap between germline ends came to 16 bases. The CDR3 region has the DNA TGTGCCAGCAGGAGGGGCGGGGATGGAAATGAGCAGTTCTTC. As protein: CASRRGGDGNEQFF.

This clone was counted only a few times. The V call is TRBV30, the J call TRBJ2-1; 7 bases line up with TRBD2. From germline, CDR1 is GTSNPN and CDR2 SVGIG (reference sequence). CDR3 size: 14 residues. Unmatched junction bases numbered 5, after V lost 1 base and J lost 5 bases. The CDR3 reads CAWSGKAGNNEQFF. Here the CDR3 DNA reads TGTGCCTGGAGTGGCAAAGCGGGAAACAATGAGCAGTTCTTC. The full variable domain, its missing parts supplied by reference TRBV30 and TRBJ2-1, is SQTIHQWPATLVQPVGSPLSLECTVEGTSNPNLYWYRQAAGRGLQLLFYSVGIGQISSEVPQNLSASRPQDRQFILSSKKLLLSDSGFYLCAWSGKAGNNEQFFGPGTRLTVL.

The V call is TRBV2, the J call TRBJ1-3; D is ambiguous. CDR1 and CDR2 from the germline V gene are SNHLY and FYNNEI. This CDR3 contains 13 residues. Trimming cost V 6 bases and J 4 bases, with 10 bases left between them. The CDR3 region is CASSPPAGNTIYF. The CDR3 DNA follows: TGTGCCAGCAGCCCCCCCGCGGGAAACACCATATATTTT.

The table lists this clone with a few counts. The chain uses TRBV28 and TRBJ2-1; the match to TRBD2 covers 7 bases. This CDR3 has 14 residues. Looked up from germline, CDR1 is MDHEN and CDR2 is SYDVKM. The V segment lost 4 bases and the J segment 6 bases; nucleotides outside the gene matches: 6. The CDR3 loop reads CASSWAGATNEQFF. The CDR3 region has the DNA TGTGCCAGCAGTTGGGCGGGAGCCACCAATGAGCAGTTCTTC.

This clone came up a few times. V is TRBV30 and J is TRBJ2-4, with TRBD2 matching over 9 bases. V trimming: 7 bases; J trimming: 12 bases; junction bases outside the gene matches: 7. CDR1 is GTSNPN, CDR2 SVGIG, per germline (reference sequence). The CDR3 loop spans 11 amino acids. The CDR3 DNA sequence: TGTGCCTACTCCCTAGCGGGGCCTCAGTACTTC. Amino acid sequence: CAYSLAGPQYF.

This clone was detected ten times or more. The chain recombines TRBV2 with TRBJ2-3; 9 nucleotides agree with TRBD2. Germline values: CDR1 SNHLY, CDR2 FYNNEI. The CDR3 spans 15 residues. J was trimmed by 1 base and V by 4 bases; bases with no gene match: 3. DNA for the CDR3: TGTGCCAGCAGTGCCTGGACTAGCGGCACAGATACGCAGTATTTT. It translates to CASSAWTSGTDTQYF.